These 14 T cell receptor beta chains were all obtained from the same sample, sequenced in a study of T cells expressing NK-cell markers. TCRdb re-called the 5' RACE reads, yielding one record per CDR3 amino acid sequence without DNA. The table lists about 390,000 distinct CDR3 sequences, with approximately 12% in the top ten. The specimen sequenced was blood T cells: a sorted CD56 or NKG2C T cell subset, CD4+ or CD8+ T cells, or bulk PBMC T cells (not recorded which). The source of these receptors is a woman aged 45-59 years in good health.

The V gene is TRBV11-2, the J gene TRBJ2-1; TCRdb selects TRBD2, and the lack of DNA leaves this call unchecked. The CDR3 spans 16 residues. Germline lookup yields CDR1 SGHAT and CDR2 FQNNGV. The CDR3 loop is CASSLRAGVSYNEQFF.

The chain links TRBV7-6 to TRBJ2-2; absent DNA, TCRdb's TRBD1 call cannot be checked. Germline-derived CDR1 and CDR2 are SGHVS and FNYEAQ. This CDR3 comprises 15 residues. This CDR3 reads CASSSDRVPTGELFF.

This sequence joins TRBV12-3 or TRBV12-4 and TRBJ2-1. The CDR3 consists of 15 residues. The CDR3 reads CASSVPGPSYNEQFF.

This rearrangement joins TRBV20-1 to TRBJ2-3; TCRdb gives TRBD1 as the D gene, but with no DNA this cannot be confirmed. This CDR3 has 14 amino acids. Germline V lookup: CDR1 DFQATT, CDR2 SNEGSKA (reference sequence). The CDR3 sequence is CSAIFRRTVDTQYF.

The chain couples TRBV4-2 to TRBJ2-1; without DNA, the TCRdb call of TRBD1 cannot be checked. The CDR3 consists of 15 residues. The germline V gene has CDR1 LGHNA and CDR2 YNFKEQ. The chain's CDR3 is CASSQDGREWDEQFF.

The rearrangement uses TRBV20-1 and TRBJ2-7. The CDR3 loop spans 14 amino acids. Germline CDR1 DFQATT, CDR2 SNEGSKA (reference sequence). The CDR3 loop is CSASWTGSSYEQYF.

The chain carries TRBV4-1 and TRBJ2-3; with no DNA, the TCRdb D assignment of TRBD1 cannot be verified. The CDR3 spans 15 residues. CDR1 MGHRA and CDR2 YSYEKL come from the germline V gene. Here the CDR3 reads CASSPWTDLTDTQYF.

This chain connects TRBV11-2 to TRBJ2-3; TCRdb's assignment of TRBD2 cannot be checked, as there is no DNA. CDR3 size: 13 residues. The germline gives CDR1 SGHAT, CDR2 FQNNGV. CDR3 residues: CASSVDREVAQYF.

The genes are TRBV10-3 and TRBJ2-1. CDR1 ENHRY and CDR2 SYGVKD come from the germline V gene. CDR3 length: 12 amino acids. The CDR3: CAIRDSSNEQFF.

The chain uses TRBV20-1 and TRBJ2-7; TCRdb designates TRBD2, a call that cannot be tested without DNA. The CDR3 extends over 14 amino acids. Germline V gene sequence: CDR1 DFQATT, CDR2 SNEGSKA (reference sequence). The CDR3 is CSAPSLAGDYEQYF.

The chain employs TRBV11-3 and TRBJ1-2. Germline V gene sequence: CDR1 SGHNT, CDR2 YENEEA. This CDR3 region has 14 residues. The CDR3 region is CASSQGRIPYGYTF. The whole variable domain, remainder taken from reference TRBV11-3 and TRBJ1-2, is EAGVVQSPRYKIIEKKQPVAFWCNPISGHNTLYWYLQNLGQGPELLIRYENEEAVDDSQLPKDRFSAERLKGVDSTLKIQPAELGDSAVYLCASSQGRIPYGYTFGSGTRLTVV.

The rearrangement links TRBV27 to TRBJ2-2; TCRdb lists TRBD2, though no DNA is available to test this call. Germline V gene lookup returns CDR1 MNHEY and CDR2 SMNVEV (reference sequence). The CDR3 runs 15 residues. The CDR3 sequence: CASSTLWRGTGELFF.

This chain links TRBV20-1 with TRBJ1-2. Per germline, CDR1 DFQATT and CDR2 SNEGSKA (reference sequence). CDR3 length: 14 amino acids. CDR3: CSATYSSGPHGYTF.

This chain uses TRBV10-2 with TRBJ2-1; TCRdb lists TRBD2, though no DNA is available to test this call. The CDR3 contains 14 residues. The germline CDR1 and CDR2 sequences are WSHSY and SAAADI. CDR3: CASSETSGRNEQFF.